The 5 T cell receptor beta chains in this list originate from one sample, sequenced in a study of T cells in Graves' hyperthyroidism and ophthalmopathy. TCR beta CDR3 regions were amplified from RNA. The HTBI primer set was used in a first-round RT-PCR of the TCR CDR3. TCRdb analysed the multiplex PCR reads with MiXCR anew, one entry per CDR3 protein. The profile shows 300,000 to 450,000 distinct CDR3 sequences, approximately 17% of them singletons. Sample: blood. Source of these receptors: a man between 18 and 29 years old with Graves' ophthalmopathy.

This clonotype showed up just a few times. The rearrangement uses TRBV7-6 and TRBJ2-2, with D possibly matching TRBD1 (6 bases). The length of the CDR3 is 16 residues. Trimming left V 5 bases short and J 5 bases short, with 18 bases between. Looked up from germline, CDR1 is SGHVS and CDR2 is FNYEAQ. The CDR3 loop reads CASSPSPGAITGELFF. CDR3 bases: TGTGCCAGCAGCCCCTCCCCAGGGGCGATAACCGGGGAGCTGTTTTTT. Variable domain in full (rest from reference TRBV7-6 and TRBJ2-2): GAGVSQSPRYKVTKRGQDVALRCDPISGHVSLYWYRQALGQGPEFLTYFNYEAQQDKSGLPNDRFSAERPEGSISTLTIQRTEQRDSAMYRCASSPSPGAITGELFFGEGSRLTVL.

This clonotype was seen a handful of times. The chain couples TRBV29-1 to TRBJ1-4, with a weak D call TRBD1 (5 bases). V shed 3 bases and J shed 6 bases, with 8 bases lying between them. This CDR3 is 12 amino acids long. Germline loops: CDR1 SQVTM, CDR2 ANQGSEA. DNA of the CDR3: TGCAGCGTTGATGAGGGGTATGAAAAACTGTTTTTT. It is translated as CSVDEGYEKLFF.

The CDR3 DNA is TGTGCCAGCAGCCAAGATTGGGGGCAGGGGTTAGCCCAGTACTTC. It translates to CASSQDWGQGLAQYF. This chain connects TRBV3-1 to TRBJ2-5; tentatively, D is TRBD1 (6 bases). V shed 0 bases and J shed 9 bases, with 17 bases lying between them. The CDR3 spans 15 residues. Germline V lookup: CDR1 LGHDT, CDR2 YNNKEL (reference sequence).

This chain links TRBV5-1 with TRBJ2-2; no clear D gene. The ends were cut back, 0 bases at V and 4 bases at J, with 10 bases in the middle. From germline, CDR1 is SGHRS and CDR2 YFSETQ. The CDR3 runs 15 residues. CDR3 loop: CASSLAVLGTGELFF. DNA of the CDR3: TGCGCCAGCAGCTTGGCTGTCTTGGGCACCGGGGAGCTGTTTTTT. The whole variable domain, filled in from reference TRBV5-1 and TRBJ2-2, reads KAGVTQTPRYLIKTRGQQVTLSCSPISGHRSVSWYQQTPGQGLQFLFEYFSETQRNKGNFPGRFSGRQFSNSRSEMNVSTLELGDSALYLCASSLAVLGTGELFFGEGSRLTVL.

This clonotype has ten or more counts. V usage is TRBV3-1 and J usage is TRBJ1-5; weak D call: TRBD1 (5 bases). The CDR3 sequence is 15 residues long. Germline loops: CDR1 LGHDT, CDR2 YNNKEL (reference sequence). The V gene lost 5 bases and the J gene lost 6 bases, with 17 bases spanning the gap. The DNA for the CDR3 is TGTGCCAGCAGCGCAACCGGGGGTCAGGGTCAGCCCCAGCATTTT. Translation: CASSATGGQGQPQHF.